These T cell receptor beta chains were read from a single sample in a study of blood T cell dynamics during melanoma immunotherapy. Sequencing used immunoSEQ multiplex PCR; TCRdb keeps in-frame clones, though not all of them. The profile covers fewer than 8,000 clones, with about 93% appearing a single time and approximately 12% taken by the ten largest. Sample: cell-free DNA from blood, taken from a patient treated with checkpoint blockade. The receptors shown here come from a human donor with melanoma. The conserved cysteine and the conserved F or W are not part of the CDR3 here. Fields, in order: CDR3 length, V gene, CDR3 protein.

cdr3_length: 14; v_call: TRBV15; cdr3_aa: ATSGTGTGVNQPQH
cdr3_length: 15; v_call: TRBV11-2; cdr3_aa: ASSFSPRGALGGELF
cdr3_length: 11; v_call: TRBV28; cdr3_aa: ATGLAEHNEQF
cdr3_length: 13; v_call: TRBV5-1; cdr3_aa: ASSLTDSSYNEQF
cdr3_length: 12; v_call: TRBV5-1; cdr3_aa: ASGTGGGGTEAF
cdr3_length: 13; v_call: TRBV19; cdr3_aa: ASSITGGLTDTQY
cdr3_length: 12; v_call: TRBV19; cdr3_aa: ASSTVAGGNEQY
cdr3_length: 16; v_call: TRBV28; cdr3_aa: ASSSPAQVFRGNTEAF
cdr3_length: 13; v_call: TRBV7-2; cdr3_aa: ASSPTGPINEKLF
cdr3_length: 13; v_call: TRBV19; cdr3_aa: ATTAKTISTDTQY
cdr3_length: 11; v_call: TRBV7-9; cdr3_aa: ASSQYMNTEAF
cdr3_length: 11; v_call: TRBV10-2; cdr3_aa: ASSESLGHGYT
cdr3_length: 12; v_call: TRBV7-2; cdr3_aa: ASTPGGSYNEQF
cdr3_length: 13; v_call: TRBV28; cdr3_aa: ASIRQGAGTGELF
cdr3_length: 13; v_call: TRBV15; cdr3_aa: ATSRGGTGATEAF
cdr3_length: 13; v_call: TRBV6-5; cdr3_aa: ASSYTGLQSYEQY
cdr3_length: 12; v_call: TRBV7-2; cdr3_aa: ASSSFALYNEQF
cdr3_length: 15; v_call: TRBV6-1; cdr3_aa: ASSEVGQGFRNSPLH
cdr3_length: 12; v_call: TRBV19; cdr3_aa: ASSILRGNQPQH
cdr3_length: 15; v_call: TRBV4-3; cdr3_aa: ASSQGPPGGRLYEQY
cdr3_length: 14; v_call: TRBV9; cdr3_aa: ASSVGTGALSDTQY
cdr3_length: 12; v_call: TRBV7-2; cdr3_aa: ASWRGGLGDEQF
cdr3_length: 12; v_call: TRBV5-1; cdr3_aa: ASSGGEANYGYT
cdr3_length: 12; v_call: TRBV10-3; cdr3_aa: AISGTGVGNTIY
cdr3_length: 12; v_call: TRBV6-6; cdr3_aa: ASSYQMTWNEQF
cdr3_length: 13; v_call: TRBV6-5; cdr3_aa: ASRSPGQTNYGYT
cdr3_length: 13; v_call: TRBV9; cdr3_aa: ASTVSGSSYNEQF
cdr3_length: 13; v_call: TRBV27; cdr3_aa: ASSFDGTGASEQY
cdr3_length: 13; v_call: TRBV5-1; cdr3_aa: ASRAQGLTSNEQF
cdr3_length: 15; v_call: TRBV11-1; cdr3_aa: ASSSSLSSGRANEQF